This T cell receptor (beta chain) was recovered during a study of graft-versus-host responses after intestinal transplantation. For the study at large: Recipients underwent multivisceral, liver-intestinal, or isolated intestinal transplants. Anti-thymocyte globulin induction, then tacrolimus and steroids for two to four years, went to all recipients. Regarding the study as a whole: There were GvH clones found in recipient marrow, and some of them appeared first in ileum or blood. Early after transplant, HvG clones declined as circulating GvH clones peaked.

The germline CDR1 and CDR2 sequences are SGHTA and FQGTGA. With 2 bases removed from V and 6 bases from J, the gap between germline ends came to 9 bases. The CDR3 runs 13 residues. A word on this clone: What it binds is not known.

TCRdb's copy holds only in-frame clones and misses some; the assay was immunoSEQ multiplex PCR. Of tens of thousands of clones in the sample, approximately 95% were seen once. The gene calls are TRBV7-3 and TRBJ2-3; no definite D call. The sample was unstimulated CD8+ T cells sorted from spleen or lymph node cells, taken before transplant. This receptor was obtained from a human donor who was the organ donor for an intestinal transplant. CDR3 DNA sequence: TGTGCCAGCAGCTTAGGCCTTTCGGATACGCAGTATTTT. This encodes CASSLGLSDTQYF.